Listed below are T cell receptor beta chains from one sample, sequenced in a study of cytomegalovirus exposure and HLA in healthy donors. Assay: immunoSEQ multiplex PCR; the TCRdb copy retains only in-frame clones and omits some. Among around 150,000 clones listed, more than 65% were seen once. Sequencing input: PBMCs. The receptors originated from a man aged 50-60 years in good health and CMV-seropositive. Both conserved end residues are part of each CDR3. The order of the fields is V gene, CDR3 length, J gene, clone size, D gene, CDR3 protein, CDR3 DNA. The D gene is left open where the match is weak. The size of a clone is reported for some rows only, either as once, few or many, or as a class for expanded clones.

V gene: TRBV7-7; CDR3 length: 16; J gene: TRBJ2-5; clone size: once; D gene: -; CDR3 protein: CASSLGQGGGQETQYF; CDR3 DNA: TGTGCTAGCAGCTTAGGGCAGGGAGGGGGCCAAGAGACCCAGTACTTC
V gene: TRBV4-2; CDR3 length: 16; J gene: TRBJ2-1; clone size: -; D gene: TRBD2; CDR3 protein: CASSQESGGWNGEQFF; CDR3 DNA: TGTGCCAGCAGCCAAGAGAGCGGGGGGTGGAATGGGGAGCAGTTCTTC
V gene: TRBV5-1; CDR3 length: 16; J gene: TRBJ2-5; clone size: -; D gene: TRBD2; CDR3 protein: CASSSTGLAGQETQYF; CDR3 DNA: TGCGCCAGCAGCTCCACGGGACTAGCAGGCCAAGAGACCCAGTACTTC
V gene: TRBV6-5; CDR3 length: 15; J gene: TRBJ2-2; clone size: -; D gene: TRBD2; CDR3 protein: CASSPGEGNTGELFF; CDR3 DNA: TGTGCCAGCAGTCCGGGGGAGGGAAACACCGGGGAGCTGTTTTTT
V gene: TRBV18; CDR3 length: 14; J gene: TRBJ2-3; clone size: -; D gene: TRBD2; CDR3 protein: CASSPRLAGDTQYF; CDR3 DNA: TGTGCCAGCTCACCTCGGCTAGCGGGAGATACGCAGTATTTT
V gene: TRBV7-3; CDR3 length: 14; J gene: TRBJ1-2; clone size: -; D gene: TRBD1; CDR3 protein: CASGPSGGNYGYTF; CDR3 DNA: TGTGCCAGCGGACCCTCAGGGGGGAACTATGGCTACACCTTC
V gene: TRBV6-1; CDR3 length: 13; J gene: TRBJ1-1; clone size: once; D gene: -; CDR3 protein: CASSPGSNTEAFF; CDR3 DNA: TGTGCCAGCAGTCCGGGGTCGAACACTGAAGCTTTCTTT
V gene: TRBV4-1; CDR3 length: 17; J gene: TRBJ2-5; clone size: -; D gene: -; CDR3 protein: CASSPSPAGSLQETQYF; CDR3 DNA: TGCGCCAGCAGCCCATCCCCTGCAGGGTCCCTACAAGAGACCCAGTACTTC
V gene: TRBV29-1; CDR3 length: 15; J gene: TRBJ2-3; clone size: -; D gene: TRBD1; CDR3 protein: CSVAATGGLSDTQYF; CDR3 DNA: TGCAGCGTTGCCGCGACAGGGGGCCTCTCAGATACGCAGTATTTT
V gene: TRBV5-6; CDR3 length: 15; J gene: TRBJ1-2; clone size: -; D gene: -; CDR3 protein: CASSSRRDGHYGYTF; CDR3 DNA: TGTGCCAGCAGCTCCCGGAGGGATGGGCACTATGGCTACACCTTC
V gene: TRBV5-1; CDR3 length: 16; J gene: TRBJ1-2; clone size: -; D gene: -; CDR3 protein: CASSWTSGQSNYGYTF; CDR3 DNA: TGCGCCAGCAGCTGGACTTCGGGACAATCTAACTATGGCTACACCTTC
V gene: TRBV5-1; CDR3 length: 12; J gene: TRBJ2-7; clone size: -; D gene: -; CDR3 protein: CASVGSSYEQYF; CDR3 DNA: TGCGCCAGCGTGGGTAGCAGCTACGAGCAGTACTTC
V gene: TRBV5-1; CDR3 length: 15; J gene: TRBJ1-6; clone size: -; D gene: TRBD1; CDR3 protein: CASSSQTGDNSPLHF; CDR3 DNA: TGCGCCAGCAGCTCCCAGACAGGGGATAATTCACCCCTCCACTTT
V gene: TRBV27; CDR3 length: 17; J gene: TRBJ2-7; clone size: -; D gene: -; CDR3 protein: CASSFGLRPRGVDEQYF; CDR3 DNA: TGTGCCAGCAGTTTCGGTTTAAGGCCACGAGGTGTAGACGAGCAGTACTTC
V gene: TRBV5-1; CDR3 length: 18; J gene: TRBJ2-2; clone size: -; D gene: TRBD2; CDR3 protein: CASSSALAGGIRTGELFF; CDR3 DNA: TGCGCCAGCAGCTCAGCACTAGCGGGGGGAATACGCACCGGGGAGCTGTTTTTT
V gene: TRBV5-6; CDR3 length: 12; J gene: TRBJ2-5; clone size: -; D gene: -; CDR3 protein: CASADLSETQYF; CDR3 DNA: TGTGCCAGCGCGGACTTATCAGAGACCCAGTACTTC
V gene: TRBV28; CDR3 length: 16; J gene: TRBJ1-4; clone size: -; D gene: TRBD1; CDR3 protein: CASYRGQGWTNEKLFF; CDR3 DNA: TGTGCCAGCTACCGTGGACAGGGCTGGACTAATGAAAAACTGTTTTTT
V gene: TRBV11-1; CDR3 length: 11; J gene: TRBJ2-7; clone size: -; D gene: -; CDR3 protein: CASSLRHEQYF; CDR3 DNA: TGTGCCAGCAGCTTACGTCACGAGCAGTACTTC
V gene: TRBV11-2; CDR3 length: 14; J gene: TRBJ1-4; clone size: -; D gene: TRBD1; CDR3 protein: CASSRDRRQEKLFF; CDR3 DNA: TGTGCCAGCAGCCGGGACAGGCGGCAGGAAAAACTGTTTTTT
V gene: TRBV5-1; CDR3 length: 19; J gene: TRBJ2-1; clone size: -; D gene: TRBD2; CDR3 protein: CASSLLAGGPPYSYNEQFF; CDR3 DNA: TGCGCCAGCAGCTTATTAGCGGGGGGGCCGCCCTACTCCTACAATGAGCAGTTCTTC
V gene: TRBV5-4; CDR3 length: 14; J gene: TRBJ1-2; clone size: once; D gene: -; CDR3 protein: CASSPGRGVNGYTF; CDR3 DNA: TGTGCCAGCAGCCCCGGGAGGGGGGTGAATGGCTACACCTTC
V gene: TRBV9; CDR3 length: 16; J gene: TRBJ2-1; clone size: -; D gene: -; CDR3 protein: CASSVAPGRSYNEQFF; CDR3 DNA: TGTGCCAGCAGCGTAGCTCCAGGCAGGTCCTACAATGAGCAGTTCTTC